This TCR beta chain was found in a study of cytomegalovirus exposure and HLA in healthy donors. This clone has only a few counts. Its cognate antigen is unknown. Study findings and constraints: Follow-up analysis later connected one missense variant in DCLRE1C with trimming of TCR beta V- and J-genes. Sequencing probably produced one cluster of sequence variants that were highly shared. Most observed TCR sequences were rare, whereas some public TCRs were detected in many donors.

PCR involved 60 Vbeta and 13 Jbeta primers. Clones were read by immunoSEQ multiplex PCR, and TCRdb kept only the in-frame ones, dropping some. The data show roughly 220,000 clones, approximately 78% seen once. V gave up 5 bases and J gave up 6 bases; unmatched junction bases: 7. CDR1 MRHNA and CDR2 SNTAGT come from the germline V gene. This CDR3 has 13 residues. The chain links TRBV6-4 to TRBJ2-7; 7 nucleotides line up with TRBD2. The specimen sequenced was PBMCs. This sequence was found in a woman aged 40 to 50 in good health and CMV-seronegative. The CDR3 DNA is TGTGCCAGCAGTTCCAGCGGGACTTCCGAGCAGTACTTC. Its translation is CASSSSGTSEQYF.